This entry lists 17 T cell receptor beta chains sequenced from one sample in a study of PD-L1 blockade in urothelial cancer. Measured with immunoSEQ multiplex PCR; TCRdb has only the in-frame clones, and not every one. Among tens of thousands of clones, around 76% were seen once, and the ten largest hold over 7.5%. The input for sequencing was PBMCs, taken around atezolizumab (anti-PD-L1) treatment. The receptors shown here come from a man aged 70 or older with urothelial cancer.

The chain is built from TRBV19 and TRBJ2-3; D gene uncertain. V lost 4 bases and J 0 bases, leaving 8 bases between the germline ends. The CDR3 consists of 14 residues. CDR1 and CDR2 from the germline V gene are LNHDA and SQIVND (reference sequence). CDR3 bases: TGTGCCAGTAGTAATGGCGGCAGCACAGATACGCAGTATTTT. Protein sequence: CASSNGGSTDTQYF.

V and J are TRBV2 and TRBJ1-5; 7 nucleotides align to TRBD1. V lost 6 bases, J lost 6 bases, and 5 bases stayed unmatched. The germline CDR1 and CDR2 sequences are SNHLY and FYNNEI. The CDR3 is made up of 13 amino acids. CDR3 region: CASRSRDSQPQHF. CDR3 in DNA: TGTGCCAGCAGGTCCCGGGACAGTCAGCCCCAGCATTTT.

CDR3 in amino acids: CASSIDREVFTEAFF. CDR3 in DNA: TGTGCCAGTAGTATAGACAGGGAAGTGTTCACTGAAGCTTTCTTT. The V and J genes are TRBV19 and TRBJ1-1, with a weak D call TRBD1 (5 bases). V was cut by 0 bases and J by 4 bases, with 12 bases left in between. Germline V gene lookup returns CDR1 LNHDA and CDR2 SQIVND (reference sequence). The CDR3 spans 15 residues.

The CDR3 loop is CASSFYRGNTEAFF. CDR3 nucleotides: TGTGCCAGCAGCTTTTACAGGGGGAACACTGAAGCTTTCTTT. The J gene is TRBJ1-1, the V gene TRBV7-2, with 7 nucleotides matching TRBD1. V trimming: 3 bases; J trimming: 1 base; junction bases outside the gene matches: 2. The CDR3 totals 14 residues. CDR1 SGHTA and CDR2 FQGNSA come from the germline V gene. The variable domain in full, completed from reference TRBV7-2 and TRBJ1-1, reads GAGVSQSPSNKVTEKGKDVELRCDPISGHTALYWYRQSLGQGLEFLIYFQGNSAPDKSGLPSDRFSAERTGGSVSTLTIQRTQQEDSAVYLCASSFYRGNTEAFFGQGTRLTVV.

This clone was seen only a few times. The rearrangement joins TRBV28 to TRBJ2-4; TRBD1 aligns across 10 bases. Germline V lookup: CDR1 MDHEN, CDR2 SYDVKM. V was pared by 4 bases and J by 0 bases, with 21 bases of the junction left unmatched. The CDR3 consists of 22 residues. The CDR3 nucleotides are TGTGCCAGCAGTTCCCCCAGGCGGGACAGGGGCCATAAAGATCTAGCCAAAAACATTCAGTACTTC. This codes for CASSSPRRDRGHKDLAKNIQYF. The variable domain in full, with the rest retrieved from reference TRBV28 and TRBJ2-4, is DVKVTQSSRYLVKRTGEKVFLECVQDMDHENMFWYRQDPGLGLRLIYFSYDVKMKEKGDIPEGYSVSREKKERFSLILESASTNQTSMYLCASSSPRRDRGHKDLAKNIQYFGAGTRLSVL.

V and J are TRBV19 and TRBJ2-7; 8 bases line up with TRBD1. The trim removed 5 bases at V and 3 bases at J, leaving 9 bases unmatched. From germline, CDR1 is LNHDA and CDR2 SQIVND (reference sequence). This CDR3 has 15 amino acids. The CDR3 DNA sequence: TGTGCCAGTAGTCTATCCCAGGGGGCTAGCTACGAGCAGTACTTC. Translating gives CASSLSQGASYEQYF.

The chain joins TRBV5-8 to TRBJ1-2; TRBD1 might be the D (5 bases). This CDR3 region has 12 residues. The germline gives CDR1 SGHTS, CDR2 YDEGEE. The V gene lost 4 bases and the J gene lost 7 bases, with 11 bases spanning the gap. Written as DNA, the CDR3 is TGTGCCAGCAGCCCCCGCAGGGCTGGCTACACCTTC. This codes for CASSPRRAGYTF. The variable domain in full, with the rest retrieved from reference TRBV5-8 and TRBJ1-2, is EAGVTQSPTHLIKTRGQQATLRCSPISGHTSVYWYQQALGLGLQFLLWYDEGEERNRGNFPPRFSGRQFPNYSSELNVNALELEDSALYLCASSPRRAGYTFGSGTRLTVV.

This clone has a handful of counts. The chain carries TRBV5-1 and TRBJ1-2; 8 bases align to TRBD1. The germline V gene has CDR1 SGHRS and CDR2 YFSETQ. This CDR3 has 15 residues. With 5 bases clipped from V and 4 bases from J, the junction kept 10 bases outside the gene matches. CDR3 amino acids: CASSPTGADSYGYTF. The DNA of the CDR3 is TGCGCCAGCAGTCCGACAGGGGCGGATAGCTATGGCTACACCTTC. The full variable domain, completed using reference TRBV5-1 and TRBJ1-2, is KAGVTQTPRYLIKTRGQQVTLSCSPISGHRSVSWYQQTPGQGLQFLFEYFSETQRNKGNFPGRFSGRQFSNSRSEMNVSTLELGDSALYLCASSPTGADSYGYTFGSGTRLTVV.

The chain joins TRBV29-1 to TRBJ2-1, with 11 bases matching TRBD2. Looked up from germline, CDR1 is SQVTM and CDR2 is ANQGSEA. The CDR3 is made up of 13 amino acids. After removal of 7 bases from V and 6 bases from J, the junction contained 5 bases not matched to a gene. CDR3 nucleotides: TGCAGCGCACATAGCGGGAGGGGCAATGAGCAGTTCTTC. This codes for CSAHSGRGNEQFF.

The chain is built from TRBV19 and TRBJ2-1; 7 nucleotides align to TRBD1. The CDR3 sequence is 15 residues long. Looked up from germline, CDR1 is LNHDA and CDR2 is SQIVND (reference sequence). Trimming removed 4 bases from V and 4 bases from J; junction bases left unmatched: 7. DNA for the CDR3: TGTGCCAGTAGTAACACAGGGGACACTTACAATGAGCAGTTCTTC. This gives the protein CASSNTGDTYNEQFF.

This chain connects TRBV7-8 to TRBJ2-2; D gene ambiguous. Trimming took 7 bases from V and 6 from J, leaving 12 bases between them. This CDR3 has 13 residues. The germline V gene encodes CDR1 SGHVS and CDR2 FQNEAQ. The CDR3 loop reads CASNSVYSGELFF. The CDR3 coding sequence is TGTGCCAGCAACTCCGTTTACTCCGGGGAGCTGTTTTTT.

The CDR3 region has the DNA TGTGCCAGCAGCCTCCGGGACAGGGCGCTCTACACTGAAGCTTTCTTT. Translating it yields CASSLRDRALYTEAFF. The chain employs TRBV13 and TRBJ1-1; 9 bases line up with TRBD1. Germline CDR1 and CDR2: PRHDT and FYEKMQ (reference sequence). The CDR3 contains 16 residues. V was pared by 5 bases and J by 3 bases, with 10 bases of the junction left unmatched.

The rearrangement links TRBV5-6 to TRBJ2-1, with a possible D match to TRBD1 (6 bases). CDR1 and CDR2 from the germline V gene are SGHDT and YYEEEE. Trimming cost V 4 bases and J 2 bases, with 10 bases left between them. This CDR3 contains 14 residues. The CDR3: CASSPGHPYNEQFF. In DNA, the CDR3 is TGTGCCAGCAGCCCGGGACACCCCTACAATGAGCAGTTCTTC.

V usage is TRBV4-3 and J usage is TRBJ2-7; maybe TRBD1 (7 bases). There are 15 residues in the CDR3. Trimming pared 0 bases from V and 9 bases from J, leaving 18 bases between. The germline V gene encodes CDR1 LGHNA and CDR2 YSLEER. The CDR3 DNA reads as TGCGCCAGCAGCCAAGATCAGGACAGGTTTAGCGGGCAGTACTTC. Protein product: CASSQDQDRFSGQYF.

DNA of the CDR3: TGTGCCAGCAGGCGGACAGGGGGGAATGAGCAGTTCTTC. This codes for CASRRTGGNEQFF. V gene TRBV27 combines with J gene TRBJ2-1; 10 bases are a match to TRBD1. V shed 6 bases, J shed 7 bases, and the junction held 3 bases outside the gene matches. Germline V gives CDR1 MNHEY, CDR2 SMNVEV (reference sequence). This CDR3 region has 13 residues.

This clone was seen only once. This chain joins TRBV7-9 and TRBJ2-5; 7 positions match TRBD2. Germline V lookup: CDR1 SEHNR, CDR2 FQNEAQ (reference sequence). The CDR3 spans 15 residues. V lost 1 base and J lost 4; bases outside the gene matches: 6. The CDR3 loop reads CASSLGLVAGETQYF. CDR3 DNA: TGTGCCAGCAGCTTAGGCTTGGTAGCGGGAGAGACCCAGTACTTC.

The chain uses TRBV4-1 and TRBJ2-3; TRBD2 matches at 15 bases. Germline loops: CDR1 MGHRA, CDR2 YSYEKL. V lost 1 base and J lost 4; bases outside the gene matches: 6. The CDR3 covers 18 residues. CDR3 residues: CASSQARTSGGVSDTQYF. The CDR3 DNA follows: TGCGCCAGCAGCCAAGCCCGGACTAGCGGGGGGGTATCAGATACGCAGTATTTT.